The present TCR beta chain was sequenced within a study of T cell repertoires in cytomegalovirus infection (dated by TCRdb to about 2019). For context, the study as a whole: The peptide stimulations were aimed at well-studied HLA-B-restricted epitopes as well as recently identified HLA-C-restricted CMV epitopes, whose presentation resists viral immunomodulation. The HLA type of each donor mattered for the analysis, because public TCR beta signatures pointed to carriage of CMV infection along with the matching HLA type. What the study reported, not specific to this receptor: The ex vivo response was dominated by HLA-C-restricted CMV-specific TCR beta clonotypes, which also provided the single most frequent clonotype in two of eight donors. Cumulative frequency of public TCR beta family members discriminated carriers of CMV infection plus the relevant HLA type in this cohort and an independent 352-donor cohort.

Taken from cysteine to phenylalanine, the CDR3 has 15 residues. Of all the DNA, just the CDR3 is kept, 45 bases in frame from base 1. Sequences DFQATT (CDR1) and SNEGSKA (CDR2) are obtained from the germline V gene (reference sequence). At the junction V is shortened by 3 bases and J by 6 bases, with 18 bases in between. Data came from an Illumina HiSeq 1500. In-frame beta chains were kept once TCRdb had trimmed the public reads at Q25 with fastp and called clones with MiXCR. Identical CDR3 proteins give one entry, which carries the most common genes and DNA. This sample is represented by approximately 110,000 distinct CDR3 sequences; 32% of them were singletons. Under 70% of the sample is taken by the ten largest. Of note for this clonotype: The target of this receptor is not known. No base quality values were provided; no much bigger clone lies one nucleotide off.

In the paper's terms, the treatment or condition label means: in vitro stimulation with specific CMV peptide epitopes to enrich CMV-specific T cells. The sequenced sample was CD8+ T cells from cultured PBMCs, obtained from culture after CMV antigen stimulation. The sequence is built from TRBV20-1 and TRBJ1-5, with a tentative D gene TRBD1 over 5 matching bases. This clonotype was obtained from a human donor in good health (CMV status not recorded). Some clones in this sample may be carry-over from other donors' samples. For the CDR3, the sequence is CSASGRREGGQPQHF. The DNA sequence is given as TGCAGTGCTAGTGGTCGCAGGGAGGGAGGTCAGCCCCAGCATTTT.